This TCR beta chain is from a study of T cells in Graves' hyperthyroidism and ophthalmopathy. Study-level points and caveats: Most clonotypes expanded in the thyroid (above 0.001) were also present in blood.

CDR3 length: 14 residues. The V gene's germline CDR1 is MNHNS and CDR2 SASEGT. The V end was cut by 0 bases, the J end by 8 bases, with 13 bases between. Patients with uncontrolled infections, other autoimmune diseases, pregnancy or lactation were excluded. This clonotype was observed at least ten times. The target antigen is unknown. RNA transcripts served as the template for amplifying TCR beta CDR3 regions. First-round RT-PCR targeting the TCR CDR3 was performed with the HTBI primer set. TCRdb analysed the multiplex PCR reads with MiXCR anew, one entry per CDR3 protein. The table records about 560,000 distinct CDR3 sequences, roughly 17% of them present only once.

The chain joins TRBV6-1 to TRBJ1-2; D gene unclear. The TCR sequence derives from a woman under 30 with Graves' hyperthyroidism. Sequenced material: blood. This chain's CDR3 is CASSEASPADGYTF. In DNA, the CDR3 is TGTGCCAGCAGTGAAGCGAGCCCAGCGGACGGCTACACCTTC.